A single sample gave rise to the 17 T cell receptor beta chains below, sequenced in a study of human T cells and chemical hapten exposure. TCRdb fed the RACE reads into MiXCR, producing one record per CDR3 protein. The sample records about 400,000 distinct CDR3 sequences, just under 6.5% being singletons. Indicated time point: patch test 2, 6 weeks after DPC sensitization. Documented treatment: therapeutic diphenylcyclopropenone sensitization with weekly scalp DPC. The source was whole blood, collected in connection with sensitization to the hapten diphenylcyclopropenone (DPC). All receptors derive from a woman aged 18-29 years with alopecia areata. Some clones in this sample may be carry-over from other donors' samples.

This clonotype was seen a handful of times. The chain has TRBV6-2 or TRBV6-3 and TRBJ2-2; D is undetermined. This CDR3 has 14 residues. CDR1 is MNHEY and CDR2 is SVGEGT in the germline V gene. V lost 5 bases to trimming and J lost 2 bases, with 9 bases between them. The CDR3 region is CASSLLVNTGELFF. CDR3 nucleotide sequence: TGTGCCAGCAGTCTTCTCGTAAACACCGGGGAGCTGTTTTTT.

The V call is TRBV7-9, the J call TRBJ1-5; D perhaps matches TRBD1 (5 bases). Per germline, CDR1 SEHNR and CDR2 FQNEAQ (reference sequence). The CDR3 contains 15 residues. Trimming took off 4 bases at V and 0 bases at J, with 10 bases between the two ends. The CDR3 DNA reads TGTGCCAGCAGCTCCCTGGGGGATAGCAATCAGCCCCAGCATTTT. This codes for CASSSLGDSNQPQHF.

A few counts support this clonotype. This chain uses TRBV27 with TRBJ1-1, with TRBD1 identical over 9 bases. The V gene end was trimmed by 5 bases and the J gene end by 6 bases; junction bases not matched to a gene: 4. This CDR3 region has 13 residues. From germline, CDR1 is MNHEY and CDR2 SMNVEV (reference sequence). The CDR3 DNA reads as TGTGCCAGCAGTGCTGGACAGGGGTCTGAAGCTTTCTTT. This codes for CASSAGQGSEAFF.

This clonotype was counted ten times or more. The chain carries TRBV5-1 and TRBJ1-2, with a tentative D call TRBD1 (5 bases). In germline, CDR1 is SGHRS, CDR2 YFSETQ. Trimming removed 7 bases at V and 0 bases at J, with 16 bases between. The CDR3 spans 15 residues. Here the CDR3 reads CASSRGTDPNYGYTF. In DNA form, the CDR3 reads TGCGCCAGCTCCCGCGGGACGGACCCTAACTATGGCTACACCTTC.

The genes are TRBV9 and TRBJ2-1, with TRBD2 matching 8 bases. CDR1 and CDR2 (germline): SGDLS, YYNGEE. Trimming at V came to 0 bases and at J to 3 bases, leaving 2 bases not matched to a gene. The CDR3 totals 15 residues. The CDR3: CASSVGGLVYNEQFF. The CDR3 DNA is TGTGCCAGCAGCGTAGGGGGACTAGTCTACAATGAGCAGTTCTTC.

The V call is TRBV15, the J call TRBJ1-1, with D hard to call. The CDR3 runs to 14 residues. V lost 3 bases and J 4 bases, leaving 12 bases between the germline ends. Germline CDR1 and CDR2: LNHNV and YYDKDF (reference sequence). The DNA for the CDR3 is TGTGCCACCAGCAGGAATGAGGGTGGCACTGAAGCTTTCTTT. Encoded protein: CATSRNEGGTEAFF.

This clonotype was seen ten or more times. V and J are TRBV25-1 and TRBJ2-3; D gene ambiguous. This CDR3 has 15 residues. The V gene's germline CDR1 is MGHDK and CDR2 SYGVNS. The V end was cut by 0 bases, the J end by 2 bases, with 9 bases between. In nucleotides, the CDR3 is TGTGCCAGCAGTGAATACCCCCTTTTCACAGATACGCAGTATTTT. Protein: CASSEYPLFTDTQYF.

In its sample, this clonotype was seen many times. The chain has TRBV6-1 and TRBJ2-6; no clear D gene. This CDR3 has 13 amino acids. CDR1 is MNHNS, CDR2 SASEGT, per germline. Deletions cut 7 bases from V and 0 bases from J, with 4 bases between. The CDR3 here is CASTLSGANVLTF. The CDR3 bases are TGTGCCAGCACCCTCTCTGGGGCCAACGTCCTGACTTTC.

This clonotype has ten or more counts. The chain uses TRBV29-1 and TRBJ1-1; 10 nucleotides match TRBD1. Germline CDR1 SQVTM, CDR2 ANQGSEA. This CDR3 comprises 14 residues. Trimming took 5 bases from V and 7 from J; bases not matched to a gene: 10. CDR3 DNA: TGCAGCGTTCCAGTAGGACAGGGGGGGAGTGAAGCTTTCTTT. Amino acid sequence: CSVPVGQGGSEAFF.

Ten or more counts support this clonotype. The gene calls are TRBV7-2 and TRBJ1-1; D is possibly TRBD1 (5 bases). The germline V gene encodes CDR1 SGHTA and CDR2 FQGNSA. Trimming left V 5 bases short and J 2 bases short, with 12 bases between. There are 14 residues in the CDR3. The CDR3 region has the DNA TGTGCCAGCAGCCTCAGGGCTTTCAACACTGAAGCTTTCTTT. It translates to CASSLRAFNTEAFF. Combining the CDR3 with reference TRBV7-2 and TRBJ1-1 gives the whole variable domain GAGVSQSPSNKVTEKGKDVELRCDPISGHTALYWYRQSLGQGLEFLIYFQGNSAPDKSGLPSDRFSAERTGGSVSTLTIQRTQQEDSAVYLCASSLRAFNTEAFFGQGTRLTVV.

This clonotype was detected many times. The CDR3 DNA sequence: TGTGCCAGCGATTCACGTCTTTATGGCTACACCTTC. Encoded protein: CASDSRLYGYTF. V usage is TRBV6-2 or TRBV6-3 and J usage is TRBJ1-2; no clear D gene. CDR3 size: 12 residues. From germline, CDR1 is MNHEY and CDR2 SVGEGT. Trimming took 8 bases from V and 5 from J, leaving 12 bases between them.

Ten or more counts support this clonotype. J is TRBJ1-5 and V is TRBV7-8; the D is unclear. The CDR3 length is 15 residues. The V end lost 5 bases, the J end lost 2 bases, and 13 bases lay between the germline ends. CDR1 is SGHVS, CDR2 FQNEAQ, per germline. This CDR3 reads CASSPQQPGNQPQHF. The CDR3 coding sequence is TGTGCCAGCAGCCCCCAACAACCTGGCAATCAGCCCCAGCATTTT.

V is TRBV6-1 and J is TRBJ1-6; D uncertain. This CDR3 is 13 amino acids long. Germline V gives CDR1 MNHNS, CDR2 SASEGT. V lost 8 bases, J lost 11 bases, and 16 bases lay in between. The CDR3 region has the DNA TGTGCCAGCCAACTTAATACCCGAGCACCCCTCCACTTT. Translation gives CASQLNTRAPLHF.

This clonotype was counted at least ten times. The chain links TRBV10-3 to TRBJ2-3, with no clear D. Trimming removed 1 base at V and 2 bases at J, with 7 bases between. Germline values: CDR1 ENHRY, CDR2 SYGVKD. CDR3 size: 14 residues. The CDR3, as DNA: TGTGCCATCAGTGAGTTACAGAACACAGATACGCAGTATTTT. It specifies CAISELQNTDTQYF.

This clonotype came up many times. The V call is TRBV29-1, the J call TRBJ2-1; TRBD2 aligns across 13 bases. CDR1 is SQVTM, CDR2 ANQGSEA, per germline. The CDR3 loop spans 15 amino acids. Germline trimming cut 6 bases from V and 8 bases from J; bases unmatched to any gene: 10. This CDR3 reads CSVPPGLAGNHEQFF. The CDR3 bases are TGCAGCGTCCCACCGGGACTAGCGGGGAATCATGAGCAGTTCTTC.

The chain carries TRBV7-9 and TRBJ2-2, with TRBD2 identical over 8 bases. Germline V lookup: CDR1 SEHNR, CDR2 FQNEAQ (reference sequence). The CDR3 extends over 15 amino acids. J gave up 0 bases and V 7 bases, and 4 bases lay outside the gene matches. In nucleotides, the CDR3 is TGTGCCAGCAAGACGGGGGGGCCGAACACCGGGGAGCTGTTTTTT. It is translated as CASKTGGPNTGELFF.

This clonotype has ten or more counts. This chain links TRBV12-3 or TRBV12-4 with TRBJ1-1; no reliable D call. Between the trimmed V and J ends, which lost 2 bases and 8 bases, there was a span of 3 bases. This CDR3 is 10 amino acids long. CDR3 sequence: CASSLSEAFF. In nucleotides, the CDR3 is TGTGCCAGCAGTTTATCGGAAGCTTTCTTT.